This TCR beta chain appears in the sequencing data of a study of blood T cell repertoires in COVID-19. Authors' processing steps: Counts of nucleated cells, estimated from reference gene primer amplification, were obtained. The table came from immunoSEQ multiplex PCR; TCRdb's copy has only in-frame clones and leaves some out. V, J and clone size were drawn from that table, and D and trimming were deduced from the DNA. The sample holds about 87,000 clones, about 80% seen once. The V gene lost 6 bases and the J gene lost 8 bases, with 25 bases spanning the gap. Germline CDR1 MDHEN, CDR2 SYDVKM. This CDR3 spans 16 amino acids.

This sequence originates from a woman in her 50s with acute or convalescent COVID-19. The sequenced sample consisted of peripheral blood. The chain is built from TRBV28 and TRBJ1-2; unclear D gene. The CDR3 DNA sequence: TGTGCCAGCAGGGGTTGGGCACAGACTTTACTAGACGGCTACACCTTC. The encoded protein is CASRGWAQTLLDGYTF.